These T cell receptor beta chains were read from a single sample in a study of shared clonotypes between healthy human individuals. The assay was immunoSEQ multiplex PCR, and TCRdb's table has in-frame clones only and misses some. Of approximately 2.5 million clones listed, over 85% were seen once; the top ten hold 0.36%. The sample was naive CD4+ T cells from PBMCs. The source of these receptors is a man aged 18 to 35 in good health. Some clones in this sample may be carry-over from other donors' samples. CDR3s include the opening cysteine and the closing phenylalanine or tryptophan. A D gene is named only where the DNA matches it firmly. Clone size is stated in some rows and not others, as once, few, many or a class when expanded.

V	size	D	J	CDR3	DNA
TRBV28	once	-	TRBJ1-2	CASSGSGRPNYGYTF	TGTGCCAGCAGTGGTAGCGGGCGTCCTAACTATGGCTACACCTTC
TRBV28	-	-	TRBJ1-3	CASTIGEGHTIYF	TGTGCCAGCACCATTGGGGAGGGACACACCATATATTTT
TRBV27	-	-	TRBJ1-1	CASSPALGLAEAFF	TGTGCCAGCAGTCCCGCATTGGGCTTGGCTGAAGCTTTCTTT
TRBV18	-	TRBD2	TRBJ2-1	CASSEGTSGKSSYNEQFF	TGTGCCAGCTCAGAAGGGACTAGCGGAAAGAGCTCCTACAATGAGCAGTTCTTC
TRBV27	-	TRBD2	TRBJ2-1	CASSLGTSGSYEQFF	TGTGCCAGCAGTTTGGGGACTAGCGGGAGTTATGAGCAGTTCTTC
TRBV25-1	-	TRBD1	TRBJ2-5	CASGGGQGAGETQYF	TGTGCCAGCGGGGGCGGACAGGGGGCGGGAGAGACCCAGTACTTC
TRBV5-1	-	TRBD1	TRBJ2-2	CASSSPGGVTGELFF	TGCGCCAGCAGCTCCCCAGGGGGCGTAACCGGGGAGCTGTTTTTT
TRBV6-6	-	-	TRBJ1-4	CAGSRGDGEKLFF	TGTGCCGGATCTCGGGGTGACGGTGAAAAACTGTTTTTT
TRBV7-9	-	TRBD2	TRBJ2-1	CASSPGLAGYNEQFF	TGTGCCAGCAGCCCAGGACTAGCGGGCTACAATGAGCAGTTCTTC
TRBV11-3	-	-	TRBJ2-2	CASSPWGTNTGELFF	TGTGCCAGCAGCCCCTGGGGAACGAACACCGGGGAGCTGTTTTTT
TRBV18	-	-	TRBJ2-7	CASSQAYEQYF	TGTGCCAGCTCACAAGCCTACGAGCAGTACTTC
TRBV10-3	-	-	TRBJ1-1	CAISEGSNTEAFF	TGTGCCATCAGTGAGGGGTCGAACACTGAAGCTTTCTTT
TRBV5-1	-	-	TRBJ2-3	CASSLGQGGDTQYF	TGCGCCAGCAGCTTAGGCCAGGGGGGAGATACGCAGTATTTT
TRBV7-2	-	-	TRBJ1-5	CASSVSSNQPQHF	TGTGCCAGCAGCGTCAGCTCCAATCAGCCCCAGCATTTT
TRBV9	-	-	TRBJ2-4	CASSRTDLNIQYF	TGTGCCAGCAGCAGGACAGATCTCAACATTCAGTACTTC
TRBV6-6	-	-	TRBJ2-4	CASSNQGRTNIQYF	TGTGCCAGCAGTAATCAGGGGCGGACAAACATTCAGTACTTC
TRBV2	-	-	TRBJ1-1	CASRVGGSEGEAFF	TGTGCCAGCAGGGTGGGGGGCTCGGAGGGTGAAGCTTTCTTT
TRBV7-3	-	-	TRBJ2-3	CASSLGAGGSTDTQYF	TGTGCCAGCAGCTTAGGGGCCGGGGGCAGCACAGATACGCAGTATTTT